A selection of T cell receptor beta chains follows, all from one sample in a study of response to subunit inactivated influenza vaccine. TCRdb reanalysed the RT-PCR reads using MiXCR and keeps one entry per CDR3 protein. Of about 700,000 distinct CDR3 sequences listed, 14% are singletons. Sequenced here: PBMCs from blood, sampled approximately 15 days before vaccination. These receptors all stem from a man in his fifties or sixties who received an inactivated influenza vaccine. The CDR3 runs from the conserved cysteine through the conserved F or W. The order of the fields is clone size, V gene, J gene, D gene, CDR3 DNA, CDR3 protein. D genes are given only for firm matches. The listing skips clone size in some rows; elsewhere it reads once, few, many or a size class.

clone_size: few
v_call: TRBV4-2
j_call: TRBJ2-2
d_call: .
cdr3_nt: TGTGCCAGCAGCCAAGAGCCCCGGGCTATAGGTGCGAACACCGGGGAGCTGTTTTTT
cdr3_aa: CASSQEPRAIGANTGELFF

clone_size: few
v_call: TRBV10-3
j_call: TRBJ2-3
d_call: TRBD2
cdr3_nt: TGTGCCATCAATAGCGGGGGATCGGATACGCAGTATTTT
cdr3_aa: CAINSGGSDTQYF

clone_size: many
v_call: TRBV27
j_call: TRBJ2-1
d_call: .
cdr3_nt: TGTGCCAGCAGACCTCCCGGGACCGTTTACAATGAGCAGTTCTTC
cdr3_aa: CASRPPGTVYNEQFF

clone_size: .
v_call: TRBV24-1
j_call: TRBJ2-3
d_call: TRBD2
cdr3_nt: TGTGCCACCAGTGATCCGGGACTAGCGGGGGACACAGATACGCAGTATTTT
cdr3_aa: CATSDPGLAGDTDTQYF

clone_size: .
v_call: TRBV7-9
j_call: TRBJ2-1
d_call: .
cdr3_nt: TGTGCCAGCAGCTTGACCGACACGCGCAGGGAGCAGTTCTTC
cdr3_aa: CASSLTDTRREQFF

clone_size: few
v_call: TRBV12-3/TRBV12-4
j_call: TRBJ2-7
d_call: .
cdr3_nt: TGTGCCAGCCGACTAGGGAGCTCCTACGAGCAGTACTTC
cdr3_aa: CASRLGSSYEQYF

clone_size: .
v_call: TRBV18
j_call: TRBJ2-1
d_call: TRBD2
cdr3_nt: TGTGCCAGCTCTCGGACTAGCGGTACAGCCTACAATGAGCAGTTCTTC
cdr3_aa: CASSRTSGTAYNEQFF

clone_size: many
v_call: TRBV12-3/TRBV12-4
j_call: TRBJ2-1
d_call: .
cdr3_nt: TGTGCCAGCAGTTTACGGGAAAACAATGAGCAGTTCTTC
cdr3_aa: CASSLRENNEQFF

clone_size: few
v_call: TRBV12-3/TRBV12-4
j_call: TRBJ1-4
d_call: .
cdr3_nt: TGTGCCAGCAGCAACAGACAGGATAATGAAAAACTGTTTTTT
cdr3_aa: CASSNRQDNEKLFF

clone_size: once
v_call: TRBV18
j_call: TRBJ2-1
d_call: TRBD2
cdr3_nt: TGTGCCAGCTCACCCGAGCGGGGGGTCTACAATGAGCAGTTCTTC
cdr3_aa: CASSPERGVYNEQFF

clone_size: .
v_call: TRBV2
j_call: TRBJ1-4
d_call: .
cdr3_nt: TGTGCCAGCAGGAGGGACACCAATGAAAAACTGTTTTTT
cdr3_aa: CASRRDTNEKLFF

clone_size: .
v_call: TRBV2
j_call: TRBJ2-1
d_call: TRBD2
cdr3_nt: TGTGCCAGCAGTTTAGCGGGAGGGCCAAGGGACCGGAATGAGCAGTTCTTC
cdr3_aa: CASSLAGGPRDRNEQFF

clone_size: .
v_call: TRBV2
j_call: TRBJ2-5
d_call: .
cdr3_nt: TGTGCCAGCAGTGATAGGGGGGCTAGGATAAAGACCCAGTACTTC
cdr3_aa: CASSDRGARIKTQYF

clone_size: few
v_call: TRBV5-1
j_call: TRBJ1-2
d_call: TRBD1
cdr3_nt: TGCGCCAGCAGCCCCACGGGACAGGGTCTCCTCTATGGCTACACCTTC
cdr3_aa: CASSPTGQGLLYGYTF

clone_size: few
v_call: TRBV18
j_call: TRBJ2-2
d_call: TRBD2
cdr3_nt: TGTGCCAGCTCCCCCGGACTAGCGGGGAGTACTACCGGGGAGCTGTTTTTT
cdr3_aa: CASSPGLAGSTTGELFF

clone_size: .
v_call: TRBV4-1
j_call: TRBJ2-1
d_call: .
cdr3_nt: TGCGCCAGCAGCCAAGCCTCTACCCCCTGGGATGAGCAGTTCTTC
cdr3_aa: CASSQASTPWDEQFF

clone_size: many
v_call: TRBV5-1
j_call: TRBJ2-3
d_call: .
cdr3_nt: TGCGCCAGCAGCTTAGGGGGGAGAGATACGCAGTATTTT
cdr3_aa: CASSLGGRDTQYF

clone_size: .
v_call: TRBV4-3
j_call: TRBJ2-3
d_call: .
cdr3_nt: TGCGCCAGCAGCCCGGCCAAAGGAGATACGCAGTATTTT
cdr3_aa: CASSPAKGDTQYF

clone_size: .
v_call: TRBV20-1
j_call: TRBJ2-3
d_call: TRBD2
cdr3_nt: TGCAGTGCTCCACGCCTCGCTAGCGGCGGTCGTACGCAGTATTTT
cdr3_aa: CSAPRLASGGRTQYF

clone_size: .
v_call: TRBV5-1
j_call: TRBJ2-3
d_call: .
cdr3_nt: TGCGCCAGCAGCTTGGCCGTCTATATCACAGATACGCAGTATTTT
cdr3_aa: CASSLAVYITDTQYF

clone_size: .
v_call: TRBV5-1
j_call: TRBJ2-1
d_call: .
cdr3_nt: TGCGCCAGCATCCCGGGACTCCTAAGCTCCTACAATGAGCAGTTCTTC
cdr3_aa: CASIPGLLSSYNEQFF

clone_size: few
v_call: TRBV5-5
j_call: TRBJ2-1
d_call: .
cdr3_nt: TGTGCCAGCAGCTTGGACGTGGGGTACTACAATGAGCAGTTCTTC
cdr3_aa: CASSLDVGYYNEQFF

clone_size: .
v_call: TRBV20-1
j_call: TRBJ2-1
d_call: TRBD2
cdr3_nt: TGCAGTGCTAGAGATTCCGGGACTAGCGGAAATTCCAATGAGCAGTTCTTC
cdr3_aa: CSARDSGTSGNSNEQFF

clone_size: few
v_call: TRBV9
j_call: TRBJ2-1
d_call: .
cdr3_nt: TGTGCCAGCAGCGTAGCAAGTCAGGGAGTGAATGAGCAGTTCTTC
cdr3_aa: CASSVASQGVNEQFF

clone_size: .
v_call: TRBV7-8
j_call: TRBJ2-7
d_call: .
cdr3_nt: TGTGCCAGCAGCCTTTACCCGGAGGGGTCTACCCCCTACGAGCAGTACTTC
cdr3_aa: CASSLYPEGSTPYEQYF

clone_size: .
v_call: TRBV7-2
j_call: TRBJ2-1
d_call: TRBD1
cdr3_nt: TGTGCCAGCAGTTCCGACAGGGGGCGCGGGGAGCAGTTCTTC
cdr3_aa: CASSSDRGRGEQFF

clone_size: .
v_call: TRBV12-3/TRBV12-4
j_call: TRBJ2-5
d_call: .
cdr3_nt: TGTGCCAGCACTTTACAAACAGGCGGCCAAGAGACCCAGTACTTC
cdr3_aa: CASTLQTGGQETQYF

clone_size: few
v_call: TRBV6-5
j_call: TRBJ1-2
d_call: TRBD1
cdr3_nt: TGTGCCAGCAGTTACTCTGACAGGGACGGTGGCTACACCTTC
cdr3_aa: CASSYSDRDGGYTF

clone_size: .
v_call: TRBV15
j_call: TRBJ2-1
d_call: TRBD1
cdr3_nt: TGTGCCACGGGACAGCGCACTAATGAGCAGTTCTTC
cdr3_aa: CATGQRTNEQFF

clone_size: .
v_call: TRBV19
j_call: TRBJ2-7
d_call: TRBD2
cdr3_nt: TGTGCCAGTAGTTCCCCCAGGAGCGGGGGGGCCTCGGACGAGCAGTACTTC
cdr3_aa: CASSSPRSGGASDEQYF

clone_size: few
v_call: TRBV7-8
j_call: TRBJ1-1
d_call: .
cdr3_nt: TGTGCCAGCAGCGCACGGAGAACGTTCGACACTGAAGCTTTCTTT
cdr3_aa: CASSARRTFDTEAFF

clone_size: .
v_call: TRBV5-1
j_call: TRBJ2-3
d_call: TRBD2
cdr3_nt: TGCGCCAGCAGCTTAGGTGTACTGACTAGCGCTACAAACACAGATACGCAGTATTTT
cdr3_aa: CASSLGVLTSATNTDTQYF

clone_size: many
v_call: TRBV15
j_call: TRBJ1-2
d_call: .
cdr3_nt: TGTGCCACCAGCAGAGATAGGACGGGAGGCTACACCTTC
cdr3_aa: CATSRDRTGGYTF

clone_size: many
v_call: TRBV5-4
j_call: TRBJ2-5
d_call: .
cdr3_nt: TGTGCCAGCAGCTTTCGGTCTCAAGAGACCCAGTACTTC
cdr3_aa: CASSFRSQETQYF

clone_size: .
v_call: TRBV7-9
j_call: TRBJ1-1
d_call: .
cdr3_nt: TGTGCCAGCAGCTTAGTAGGGGCGGCCACTGAAGCTTTCTTT
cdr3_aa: CASSLVGAATEAFF

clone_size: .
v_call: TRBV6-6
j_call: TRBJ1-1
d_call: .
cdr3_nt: TGTGCCAGCAGTTACGGGGTAGGCACTGAAGCTTTCTTT
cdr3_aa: CASSYGVGTEAFF

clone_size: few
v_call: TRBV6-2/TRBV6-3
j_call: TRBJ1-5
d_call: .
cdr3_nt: TGTGCCAGCAGTTCTTACCCGGGGCGGATCTATAGCAATCAGCCCCAGCATTTT
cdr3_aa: CASSSYPGRIYSNQPQHF

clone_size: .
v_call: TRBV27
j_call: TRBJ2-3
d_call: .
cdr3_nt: TGTGCCAGCAGTCCCCCCCGGCGCCGGTTAAGCACAGATACGCAGTATTTT
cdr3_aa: CASSPPRRRLSTDTQYF

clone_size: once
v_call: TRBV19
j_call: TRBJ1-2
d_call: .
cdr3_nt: TGTGCCAGTAGTATAACGAGGAACTATGGCTACACCTTC
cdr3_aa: CASSITRNYGYTF

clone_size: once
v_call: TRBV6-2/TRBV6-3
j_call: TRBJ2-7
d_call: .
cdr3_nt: TGTGCCAGCACTTTAGGCACCTACGAGCAGTACTTC
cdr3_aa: CASTLGTYEQYF

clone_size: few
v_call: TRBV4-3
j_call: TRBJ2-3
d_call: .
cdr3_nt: TGCGCCAGCAGCCAAGGGCCAGCTGGCGGGGTAACAGATACGCAGTATTTT
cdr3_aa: CASSQGPAGGVTDTQYF

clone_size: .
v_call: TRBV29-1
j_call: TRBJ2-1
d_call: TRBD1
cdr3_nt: TGCAGCGTTGACGCGCTCCACGGGGACAGCCCCTACAATGAGCAGTTCTTC
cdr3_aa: CSVDALHGDSPYNEQFF

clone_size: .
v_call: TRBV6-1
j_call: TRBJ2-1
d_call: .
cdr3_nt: TGTGCAGCAACAGGGAACTCCTACAATGAGCAGTTCTTC
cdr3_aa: CAATGNSYNEQFF

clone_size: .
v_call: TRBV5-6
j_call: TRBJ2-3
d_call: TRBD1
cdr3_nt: TGTGCCTGCAGCTTCGTGGCAGGGGGTCTCACAGATACGCAGTATTTT
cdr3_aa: CACSFVAGGLTDTQYF

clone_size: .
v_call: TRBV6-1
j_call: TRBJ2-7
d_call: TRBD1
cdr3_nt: TGTGCCAGCAGTATTCAACAGGGGGTCTACGAGCAGTACTTC
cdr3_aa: CASSIQQGVYEQYF

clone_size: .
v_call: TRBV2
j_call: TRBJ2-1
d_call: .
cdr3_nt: TGTGCCAGCAGACCAAGGAGCTCCTACAATGAGCAGTTCTTC
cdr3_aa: CASRPRSSYNEQFF

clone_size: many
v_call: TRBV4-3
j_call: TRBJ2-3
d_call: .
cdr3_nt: TGCGCCAGCAGCCAGGGGGGCGGGGGCAGCACAGATACGCAGTATTTT
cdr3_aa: CASSQGGGGSTDTQYF

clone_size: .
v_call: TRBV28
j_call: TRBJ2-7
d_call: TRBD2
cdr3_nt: TGTGCCAGCAGTCTCAGGTTGGGACTAGCGGGATCCCGTCGGCTAAAGGAGCAGTACTTC
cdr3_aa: CASSLRLGLAGSRRLKEQYF

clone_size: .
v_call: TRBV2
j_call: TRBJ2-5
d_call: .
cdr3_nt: TGTGCCAGCAGTCTTACACCAGGGCAAGAGACCCAGTACTTC
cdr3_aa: CASSLTPGQETQYF

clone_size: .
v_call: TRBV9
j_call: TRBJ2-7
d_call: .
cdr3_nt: TGTGCCAGCAGCGTAGAGGGACACTCCTCCTACGAGCAGTACTTC
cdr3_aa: CASSVEGHSSYEQYF

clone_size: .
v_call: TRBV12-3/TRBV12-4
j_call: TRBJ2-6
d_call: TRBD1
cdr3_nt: TGTGCCAGCAGTCCATGGACAGGGGTGGAAGGGGCCAACGTCCTGACTTTC
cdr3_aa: CASSPWTGVEGANVLTF

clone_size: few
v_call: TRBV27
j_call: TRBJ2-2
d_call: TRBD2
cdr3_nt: TGTGCCAGCAGTACTATAGCGGGAGGGAGCACCGGGGAGCTGTTTTTT
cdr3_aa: CASSTIAGGSTGELFF

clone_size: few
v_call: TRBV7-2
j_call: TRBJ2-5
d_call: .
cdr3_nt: TGTGCCAGCAGCGCCCGACCCGAAGGGGCGGTGACCCAGTACTTC
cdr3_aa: CASSARPEGAVTQYF

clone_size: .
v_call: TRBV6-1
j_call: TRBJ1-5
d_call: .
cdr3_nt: TGTGCCAGCAGTGAAGTACCGACTCAGCCCCAGCATTTT
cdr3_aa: CASSEVPTQPQHF

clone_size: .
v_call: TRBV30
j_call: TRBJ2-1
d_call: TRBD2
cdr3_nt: TGTGCCTGGAGTGCTAGCGGGATTAGGAATGAGCAGTTCTTC
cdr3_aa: CAWSASGIRNEQFF